Following are 21 T cell receptor beta chains from one sample sequenced in a study of control samples from healthy donors and cancer patients. Produced via immunoSEQ multiplex PCR; TCRdb's table is partial and in-frame only. The sample lists about 140,000 clones; around 85% were seen once. Sequencing was performed on blood. The receptors derive from a woman aged 25 to 39 in good health.

In regard to this clone: Distinct nucleotide sequences in the sample also encode this CDR3. The chain links TRBV7-9 to TRBJ2-3; TRBD2 matches at 9 bases. Germline V gene data show CDR1 as SEHNR and CDR2 as FQNEAQ (reference sequence). V shed 4 bases, J shed 2 bases, and the junction held 1 base outside the gene matches. The CDR3 extends over 14 amino acids. The CDR3 spells CASSSSGNTDTQYF. CDR3 bases: TGTGCCAGCAGCTCTAGCGGGAACACAGATACGCAGTATTTT.

The chain recombines TRBV15 with TRBJ1-5; weak D call: TRBD1 (5 bases). The germline CDR1 and CDR2 sequences are LNHNV and YYDKDF (reference sequence). V dropped 8 bases and J dropped 0 bases, with 11 bases sitting between them. There are 14 residues in the CDR3. The CDR3, as DNA: TGTGCCACCGCCGGGACTTATAGCAATCAGCCCCAGCATTTT. Residues: CATAGTYSNQPQHF. Supplemented by reference TRBV15 and TRBJ1-5, the full variable domain reads DAMVIQNPRYQVTQFGKPVTLSCSQTLNHNVMYWYQQKSSQAPKLLFHYYDKDFNNEADTPDNFQSRRPNTSFCFLDIRSPGLGDTAMYLCATAGTYSNQPQHFGDGTRLSIL.

The chain uses TRBV28 and TRBJ2-7; either TRBD1 or TRBD2 may fit D (5 bases each). CDR3 length: 12 residues. Germline lookup yields CDR1 MDHEN and CDR2 SYDVKM. Trimming took 8 bases from V and 3 from J, leaving 11 bases between them. In DNA form, the CDR3 reads TGTGCCAGCGGGGGACCCTTCTACGAGCAGTACTTC. Its translation: CASGGPFYEQYF.

This chain connects TRBV12-5 to TRBJ1-2; D is undetermined. Germline CDR1 reads LGHNT; CDR2 reads FRNRAP. The CDR3 loop spans 13 amino acids. V was clipped by 2 bases and J by 1 base, with 5 bases between them. The CDR3 coding sequence is TGTGCTAGTGGTTTGTCTAATAACTATGGCTACACCTTC. Its translation: CASGLSNNYGYTF.

The chain links TRBV2 to TRBJ2-1, with 7 bases fitting TRBD2. CDR1 is SNHLY and CDR2 is FYNNEI in the germline V gene. The V and J ends lost 6 bases and 0 bases, in that order; junction bases with no gene match: 14. This CDR3 is 18 amino acids long. As DNA, the CDR3 is TGTGCCAGCAGGCCCCTCGGGGGGTGGGGAGGCTCCTACAATGAGCAGTTCTTC. Its protein product is CASRPLGGWGGSYNEQFF. The variable domain in full, with the rest retrieved from reference TRBV2 and TRBJ2-1, is EPEVTQTPSHQVTQMGQEVILRCVPISNHLYFYWYRQILGQKVEFLVSFYNNEISEKSEIFDDQFSVERPDGSNFTLKIRSTKLEDSAMYFCASRPLGGWGGSYNEQFFGPGTRLTVL.

This chain connects TRBV4-1 to TRBJ2-3; D gene ambiguous. This CDR3 spans 13 amino acids. Germline values: CDR1 MGHRA, CDR2 YSYEKL. V lost 6 bases, J lost 6 bases, and 13 bases lay in between. Written as DNA, the CDR3 is TGCGCCAGCAGTCCGCCGACACGGGATACGCAGTATTTT. Its translation: CASSPPTRDTQYF.

The rearrangement links TRBV2 to TRBJ1-2; tentative D call: TRBD1 (5 bases). Germline loops: CDR1 SNHLY, CDR2 FYNNEI. The length of the CDR3 is 17 residues. Trimming pared 4 bases from V and 5 bases from J, leaving 23 bases between. The CDR3 spells CASSAPSVGESLYGYTF. CDR3 nucleotides: TGTGCCAGCAGTGCACCCAGTGTGGGGGAGAGCCTTTATGGCTACACCTTC.

This clone appeared many times. The junction shows a germline mismatch at one end, possibly a read error. The rearrangement uses TRBV7-9 and TRBJ1-1; 9 bases fit TRBD1. CDR3 size: 12 residues. Germline assignment: CDR1 SEHNR and CDR2 FQNEAQ (reference sequence). CDR3 DNA: TGTGCCAGCAGCTCAGGCGCCGGGACAGGGTTTTTT. It is translated as CASSSGAGTGFF.

The gene calls are TRBV15 and TRBJ2-1, with unresolved D. Germline V gives CDR1 LNHNV, CDR2 YYDKDF (reference sequence). V lost 1 base to trimming and J lost 6 bases, with 10 bases between them. The CDR3 totals 14 residues. The CDR3 nucleotides are TGTGCCACCAGCAGAGCTTCCAGCGCCAATGAGCAGTTCTTC. Its protein is CATSRASSANEQFF.

V gene TRBV7-9 combines with J gene TRBJ2-1; 12 bases map to TRBD2. CDR1 and CDR2 (germline): SEHNR, FQNEAQ (reference sequence). The CDR3 contains 18 residues. J was trimmed by 2 bases and V by 2 bases; bases with no gene match: 7. CDR3 region: CASSLPRLAGEAYNEQFF. In DNA, the CDR3 is TGTGCCAGCAGCTTACCCCGACTAGCGGGAGAGGCCTACAATGAGCAGTTCTTC.

The J gene is TRBJ2-3, the V gene TRBV7-2, with a weak D call TRBD2 (5 bases). CDR1 and CDR2 from the germline V gene are SGHTA and FQGNSA. Trimming took 5 bases from V and 2 from J, leaving 17 bases between them. The CDR3 contains 16 residues. The CDR3 spells CASSPGLLPITDTQYF. CDR3 sequence (DNA): TGTGCCAGCAGCCCCGGACTCTTACCTATCACAGATACGCAGTATTTT.

The sample holds one count of this clone. The same CDR3 arises from other DNA sequences in this sample as well. The chain links TRBV5-1 to TRBJ1-1; no definite D call. Trimming cost V 5 bases and J 7 bases, with 24 bases left between them. From germline, CDR1 is SGHRS and CDR2 YFSETQ. The CDR3 length is 16 residues. The CDR3 sequence is CASSYSVTVGGGEAFF. Here the CDR3 DNA reads TGCGCCAGCAGTTATTCCGTTACCGTCGGTGGTGGTGAAGCTTTCTTT. The full variable domain, rest sourced from reference TRBV5-1 and TRBJ1-1, is KAGVTQTPRYLIKTRGQQVTLSCSPISGHRSVSWYQQTPGQGLQFLFEYFSETQRNKGNFPGRFSGRQFSNSRSEMNVSTLELGDSALYLCASSYSVTVGGGEAFFGQGTRLTVV.

The chain couples TRBV19 to TRBJ2-7, with 7 bases fitting TRBD2. The CDR3 spans 13 residues. With 5 bases clipped from V and 2 bases from J, the junction kept 3 bases outside the gene matches. CDR1 and CDR2 (germline): LNHDA, SQIVND (reference sequence). This chain's CDR3 is CASSSGLPYEQYF. The CDR3 coding sequence is TGTGCCAGTAGTTCGGGACTACCCTACGAGCAGTACTTC.

V gene TRBV7-3 combines with J gene TRBJ1-1; a weak D match, TRBD1 (5 bases). In germline, CDR1 is SGHTA, CDR2 FQGTGA. Deletions cut 1 base from V and 2 bases from J, with 14 bases between. The CDR3 has 16 amino acids. CDR3: CASSLIPDSLNTEAFF. For the CDR3, the DNA is TGTGCCAGCAGCTTAATCCCCGACAGCCTAAACACTGAAGCTTTCTTT.

This clone was seen only once. The rearrangement uses TRBV28 and TRBJ1-1; 7 bases fit TRBD1. Germline CDR1 and CDR2: MDHEN and SYDVKM. The J segment lost 3 bases and the V segment lost 6 bases, leaving 7 bases of the junction unmatched. The CDR3 has 14 amino acids. CDR3 nucleotides: TGTGCCAGCAGGCACAGACAGGGCGACACTGAAGCTTTCTTT. Protein product: CASRHRQGDTEAFF.

The rearrangement uses TRBV2 and TRBJ1-2, with 7 bases that match TRBD1. The germline gives CDR1 SNHLY, CDR2 FYNNEI. This CDR3 region has 13 residues. V gave up 8 bases and J gave up 4 bases; unmatched junction bases: 7. CDR3 sequence (DNA): TGTGCCAGCGGCGGACAGGCCCTCTATGGCTACACCTTC. As protein: CASGGQALYGYTF.

The chain is built from TRBV4-2 and TRBJ1-1; D gene ambiguous. The CDR3 sequence is 14 residues long. Deletions cut 0 bases from V and 1 base from J, with 6 bases between. Germline-derived CDR1 and CDR2 are LGHNA and YNFKEQ. The CDR3 DNA reads as TGTGCCAGCAGCCAAGATCCAGGGAACACTGAAGCTTTCTTT. This codes for CASSQDPGNTEAFF.

A word on this clone: The sample contains more than one DNA sequence encoding this CDR3. The chain is built from TRBV5-1 and TRBJ1-4; TRBD1 matches at 7 bases. The CDR3 loop spans 15 amino acids. Germline V gene sequence: CDR1 SGHRS, CDR2 YFSETQ. Trimming took 3 bases from V and 0 from J; bases not matched to a gene: 2. Here the CDR3 reads CASSSGQPTNEKLFF. The CDR3 region has the DNA TGCGCCAGCAGCTCGGGACAGCCAACTAATGAAAAACTGTTTTTT.

The chain links TRBV28 to TRBJ2-1; TRBD2 might be the D (6 bases). The CDR3 is made up of 14 amino acids. Germline CDR1 reads MDHEN; CDR2 reads SYDVKM. The V and J ends lost 11 bases and 2 bases respectively, with 16 bases between them. CDR3 region: CASEGGKAYNEQFF. The CDR3 DNA sequence: TGTGCCTCCGAAGGCGGGAAAGCCTACAATGAGCAGTTCTTC. The full variable domain, rest sourced from reference TRBV28 and TRBJ2-1, is DVKVTQSSRYLVKRTGEKVFLECVQDMDHENMFWYRQDPGLGLRLIYFSYDVKMKEKGDIPEGYSVSREKKERFSLILESASTNQTSMYLCASEGGKAYNEQFFGPGTRLTVL.

The chain has TRBV11-2 and TRBJ2-7; tentative D call: TRBD1 (6 bases). CDR1 and CDR2 from the germline V gene are SGHAT and FQNNGV. Trimming removed 5 bases at V and 6 bases at J, with 14 bases between. CDR3 length: 13 amino acids. The CDR3 DNA reads TGTGCCAGCAGCCAAAGGACAGAGGGCGAGCAGTACTTC. Translation gives CASSQRTEGEQYF.

V gene TRBV6-6 combines with J gene TRBJ2-5; 7 bases are shared with TRBD1. V was clipped by 0 bases and J by 2 bases; unmatched bases: 0. The length of the CDR3 is 14 residues. Germline CDR1 and CDR2: MNHNY and SVGAGI (reference sequence). The CDR3, as DNA: TGTGCCAGCAGTTACTCGGGACAGCAAGAGACCCAGTACTTC. It encodes CASSYSGQQETQYF.